This TCR beta chain emerged from a study of early T cells in non-severe SARS-CoV-2 infection. The overall study: Bulk RNA isolated from unsorted whole blood underwent sequencing; chains were not paired. General observations from the study: Sequences matched to VDJdb favored anti-spike CD8 responses, while private and CD4 specificities were missed.

cDNA molecules, individually, were tagged with unique molecular identifiers. One entry per CDR3 protein, called by TCRdb with MiXCR from the 5' RACE reads. The sample gives tens of thousands of distinct CDR3 sequences, about a tenth of which show up once; 8% to 10% is in the top ten. This clonotype came up many times. As yet, its antigen is unknown. Trimming cost V 2 bases and J 4 bases, with 2 bases left between them. The CDR3 loop spans 11 amino acids. Germline V CDR1 and CDR2: MNHEY, SVGAGI. V usage is TRBV6-5 and J usage is TRBJ1-2; no clear D gene. This receptor was taken from an adult who was a healthcare worker with PCR-confirmed SARS-CoV-2 infection or an uninfected control (not recorded which). The source material was whole blood. This CDR3 reads CASSYGYGYTF. DNA of the CDR3: TGTGCCAGCAGTTACGGCTATGGCTACACCTTC.